This entry is about one T cell receptor (beta chain). The data were obtained in a study of ipilimumab plus nivolumab after autologous stem cell transplantation. Assay: immunoSEQ multiplex PCR; the TCRdb copy retains only in-frame clones and omits some. The data contain hundreds of clones, roughly 71% of them singletons. Trimming left V 4 bases short and J 0 bases short, with 10 bases between. Germline V gene lookup returns CDR1 SQVTM and CDR2 ANQGSEA. This CDR3 spans 14 amino acids. This material consisted of PBMCs, taken in a trial of ipilimumab plus nivolumab as post-transplant consolidation. The chain uses TRBV29-1 and TRBJ2-1; unclear D gene. The TCR originated in a male donor with multiple myeloma. The CDR3 protein is CSVGIPSSYNEQFF. As DNA, the CDR3 is TGCAGCGTTGGGATACCGAGCTCCTACAATGAGCAGTTCTTC.